The rows below give T cell receptor beta chains drawn from one sample of a study of cytomegalovirus exposure and HLA in healthy donors. The method was immunoSEQ multiplex PCR; TCRdb's version includes in-frame clones alone and lacks a portion of them. The sample records around 110,000 clones, 8.5% to 10% being singletons. The sample taken for sequencing was PBMCs. These receptors were obtained from a man between 25 and 39 years old in good health and CMV-seronegative. The CDR3 runs from the conserved cysteine through the conserved F or W. The D gene is left open where the match is weak. Clone sizes are given selectively: once, few, many, or a class where the clone is expanded.

j_gene	v_gene	d_gene	abundance	len	CDR3nt	CDR3aa
TRBJ1-5	TRBV7-2	TRBD1	few	13	TGTGCCAGCAGCCGGGACAGGGGTCAGCCCCAGCATTTT	CASSRDRGQPQHF
TRBJ2-1	TRBV6-5	TRBD2	.	15	TGTGCCAGCAGTTACGGGACTAGCGGATACAATGAGCAGTTCTTC	CASSYGTSGYNEQFF
TRBJ2-7	TRBV2	TRBD1	.	16	TGTGCCAGCAGTCCTACGACAGGGAAAGGTCCCTACGAGCAGTACTTC	CASSPTTGKGPYEQYF
TRBJ2-2	TRBV4-2	.	few	15	TGTGCCAGCAGCCAAGATGGCCGATCCACCGGGGAGCTGTTTTTT	CASSQDGRSTGELFF
TRBJ2-1	TRBV30	TRBD2	.	16	TGTGCCCGGAGTGCCGAAGCGGGGCCCATCTACAATGAGCAGTTCTTC	CARSAEAGPIYNEQFF
TRBJ2-1	TRBV18	TRBD2	.	15	TGTGCCAGCTCACCTGGGGTAGCGGGGACCGATGAGCAGTTCTTC	CASSPGVAGTDEQFF
TRBJ1-5	TRBV28	.	few	14	TGTGCCAGCAGTTTCGTAAGAATAGATCAGCCCCAGCATTTT	CASSFVRIDQPQHF
TRBJ1-4	TRBV9	.	.	14	TGTGCCAGCAGCCAGGGACAAGGGAATGAAAAACTGTTTTTT	CASSQGQGNEKLFF
TRBJ2-7	TRBV7-8	TRBD2	few	15	TGTGCCAGCAGCTCTACGACTAGCGGGAGCTACGAGCAGTACTTC	CASSSTTSGSYEQYF
TRBJ2-2	TRBV10-3	TRBD2	.	17	TGTGCCATCAGTGAGTCGACTAGCGGGGGTTACACCGGGGAGCTGTTTTTT	CAISESTSGGYTGELFF
TRBJ1-1	TRBV5-1	.	few	15	TGCGCCAGCAGCTTGGGCGGGGTAAGAAACACTGAAGCTTTCTTT	CASSLGGVRNTEAFF
TRBJ1-2	TRBV4-1	TRBD1	.	14	TGCGCCAGCAGCCAAGGGACAGGATCCTATGGCTACACCTTC	CASSQGTGSYGYTF
TRBJ1-5	TRBV19	.	.	14	TGTGCCAGTACCATCGACACCCGCAATCAGCCCCAGCATTTT	CASTIDTRNQPQHF
TRBJ2-7	TRBV6-6	.	few	13	TGTGCCAGCTCCTTAGCGGAAGCCTACGAGCAGTACTTC	CASSLAEAYEQYF
TRBJ1-2	TRBV7-2	TRBD1	few	15	TGTGCCAGCAGCCACGGGACAGGGACTATGGATGGCTACACCTTC	CASSHGTGTMDGYTF
TRBJ2-3	TRBV11-3	TRBD2	.	16	TGTGCCAGCAGCTTAGGACTAGCGGGAGAACCAGATACGCAGTATTTT	CASSLGLAGEPDTQYF
TRBJ2-7	TRBV7-6	TRBD1	.	15	TGTGCCAGCAGCTTAGAAGGACAGGGTTCCTACGAGCAGTACTTC	CASSLEGQGSYEQYF
TRBJ2-2	TRBV30	.	.	13	TGTGCCTGGAGTGATCAGGAGGCCGGGGAGCTGTTTTTT	CAWSDQEAGELFF
TRBJ2-7	TRBV30	TRBD1	few	15	TGTGCCTGGACCCTAGGACAGGGGCCGAACTACGAGCAGTACTTC	CAWTLGQGPNYEQYF
TRBJ1-1	TRBV10-1	.	.	13	TGCGCCACCCTATGGGCCGGGGGCACTGAAGCTTTCTTT	CATLWAGGTEAFF
TRBJ2-2	TRBV2	.	.	13	TGTGCCAGCAGTGTGGGGAGCACCGGGGAGCTGTTTTTT	CASSVGSTGELFF
TRBJ2-1	TRBV7-2	TRBD1	few	15	TGTGCCAGCAGCTTGGGACAGGGATTCTACAATGAGCAGTTCTTC	CASSLGQGFYNEQFF
TRBJ2-7	TRBV7-9	.	.	13	TGTGCCAGCAGCTTAACAAGCCTAGGCGAGCAGTACTTC	CASSLTSLGEQYF
TRBJ2-7	TRBV5-6	.	few	15	TGTGCCAGCAGCTTGAGGCGGGTTAGCTCCTACGAGCAGTACTTC	CASSLRRVSSYEQYF
TRBJ1-1	TRBV5-6	.	few	15	TGTGCCAGCAGCTCCGACCCAGACAGGAACACTGAAGCTTTCTTT	CASSSDPDRNTEAFF
TRBJ2-1	TRBV25-1	TRBD2	.	18	TGTGCCAGCAGTGAATCCCAGTCTCGCGGGAGGTATATCGATGAGCAGTTCTTC	CASSESQSRGRYIDEQFF
TRBJ2-2	TRBV19	TRBD2	.	18	TGTGCCAGTAGCCCGGGACTAGCGGGAGGGCCTTACACCGGGGAGCTGTTTTTT	CASSPGLAGGPYTGELFF
TRBJ2-1	TRBV15	.	.	12	TGTGCCACCAGCAGAGATCGCAATGAGCAGTTCTTC	CATSRDRNEQFF
TRBJ1-6	TRBV7-9	.	few	14	TGTGCCACCCATACGAGCTCCTATAATTCACCCCTCCACTTT	CATHTSSYNSPLHF
TRBJ2-7	TRBV6-5	TRBD1	.	15	TGTGCCAGCATTCATCGGACAGGGAGCTCCTACGAGCAGTACTTC	CASIHRTGSSYEQYF
TRBJ1-1	TRBV29-1	.	.	14	TGCAGCGTTTCTCCAGACTCCCCGAACACTGAAGCTTTCTTT	CSVSPDSPNTEAFF
TRBJ2-3	TRBV6-5	.	.	15	TGTGCCAGCAGTTACTCTCGCGGGAGCACAGATACGCAGTATTTT	CASSYSRGSTDTQYF
TRBJ2-1	TRBV9	TRBD2	.	15	TGTGCCAGCAGCCCGCGTGCTAGCGGGAAGAATGAGCAGTTCTTC	CASSPRASGKNEQFF
TRBJ2-1	TRBV7-9	.	.	16	TGTGCCAGCAGCCGTTTGGGGCAGCTACCCTCACATGGGCAGTTCTTC	CASSRLGQLPSHGQFF
TRBJ1-4	TRBV7-9	TRBD1	.	17	TGTGCCAGCAGCGCACACCCCCGGGACAGGGGCCAGGAAAAACTGTTTTTT	CASSAHPRDRGQEKLFF
TRBJ2-3	TRBV21-1	.	.	18	TGTGCCAGCAGTATCAAAGGAGGGGCTCTCTTAAGCACAGATACGCAGTATTTT	CASSIKGGALLSTDTQYF
TRBJ2-3	TRBV12-5	.	.	13	TGTGCTAGTGGTCTCGCCGGTGTAGATACGCAGTATTTT	CASGLAGVDTQYF
TRBJ2-7	TRBV7-9	TRBD1	.	15	TGTGCCAGCAGCTTTAGTGCCGGACAGGCCCACGAGCAGTACTTC	CASSFSAGQAHEQYF
TRBJ2-1	TRBV6-1	TRBD1	.	15	TGTGCCAGCAGCTCTAAGACAGGGTCGGGGAATGAGCAGTTCTTC	CASSSKTGSGNEQFF
TRBJ2-5	TRBV4-1	TRBD2	.	15	TGCGCCAGCAGCCAAGGAGCGGGAGCTGGAGAGACCCAGTACTTC	CASSQGAGAGETQYF
TRBJ1-1	TRBV2	TRBD1	few	17	TGTGCCAGCAGGGAGGGACAGGGGAGGGGGAGGAACACTGAAGCTTTCTTT	CASREGQGRGRNTEAFF
TRBJ2-3	TRBV10-1	TRBD2	few	15	TGCGCCAGCAGTGCCCCTAGCGGGACTACAGATACGCAGTATTTT	CASSAPSGTTDTQYF
TRBJ1-6	TRBV11-2	TRBD1	few	16	TGTGCCAGCAGCTCCTCTCAGACAGGGGGCAACTCACCCCTCCACTTT	CASSSSQTGGNSPLHF
TRBJ1-5	TRBV19	.	.	16	TGTGCCAGTAGTATAGTGGGGGGTCAAGGCAATCAGCCCCAGCATTTT	CASSIVGGQGNQPQHF
TRBJ2-2	TRBV7-3	.	.	16	TGTGCCAGCAGCTTAAGAGGGTGGTCGGGCACCGGGGAGCTGTTTTTT	CASSLRGWSGTGELFF
TRBJ2-7	TRBV29-1	TRBD1	few	11	TGCAGCATCGGACAGGGCTACGAGCAGTACTTC	CSIGQGYEQYF
TRBJ1-1	TRBV9	.	.	16	TGTGCCAGCAGCGTAGTCTCAGGGACTTTGAACACTGAAGCTTTCTTT	CASSVVSGTLNTEAFF